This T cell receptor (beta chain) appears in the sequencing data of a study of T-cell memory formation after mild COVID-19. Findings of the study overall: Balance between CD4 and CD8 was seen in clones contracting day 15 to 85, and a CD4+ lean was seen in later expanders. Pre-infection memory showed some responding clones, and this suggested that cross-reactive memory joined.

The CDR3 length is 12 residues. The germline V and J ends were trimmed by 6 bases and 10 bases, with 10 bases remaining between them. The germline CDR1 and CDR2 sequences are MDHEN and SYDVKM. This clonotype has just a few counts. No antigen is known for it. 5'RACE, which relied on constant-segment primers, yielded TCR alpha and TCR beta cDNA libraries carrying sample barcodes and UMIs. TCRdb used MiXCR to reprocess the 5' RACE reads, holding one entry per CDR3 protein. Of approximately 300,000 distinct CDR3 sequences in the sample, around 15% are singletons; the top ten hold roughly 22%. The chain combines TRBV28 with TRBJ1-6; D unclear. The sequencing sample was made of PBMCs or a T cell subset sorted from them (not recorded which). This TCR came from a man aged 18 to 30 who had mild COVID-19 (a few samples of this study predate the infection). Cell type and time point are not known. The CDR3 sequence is CASRGLKSPLHF. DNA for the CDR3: TGTGCCAGCAGGGGTCTCAAATCACCCCTCCACTTT.